A single sample gave rise to the 18 T cell receptor beta chains below, sequenced in a study of blood T cell repertoires in COVID-19. Profiled with immunoSEQ multiplex PCR; TCRdb holds only in-frame clones, not every one. The table records under 150,000 clones, 85% of them present only once. The sequenced material came from peripheral blood. All receptors come from a middle-aged man with acute or convalescent COVID-19.

The chain uses TRBV4-1 and TRBJ2-3; D is possibly TRBD1 (7 bases). Germline-derived CDR1 and CDR2 are MGHRA and YSYEKL. The CDR3 runs 14 residues. With 3 bases removed from V and 3 bases from J, the gap between germline ends came to 10 bases. The chain's CDR3 is CASSQTGRTDTQYF. CDR3 sequence (DNA): TGCGCCAGCAGCCAGACAGGGAGGACAGATACGCAGTATTTT.

V is TRBV6-6 and J is TRBJ2-7; D is possibly TRBD1 (5 bases). CDR3 size: 12 residues. Germline V gives CDR1 MNHNY, CDR2 SVGAGI (reference sequence). V was clipped by 6 bases and J by 6 bases, with 12 bases between them. The CDR3 nucleotides are TGTGCCAGCAGCTTTGTAAGGGGCGAGCAGTACTTC. It translates to CASSFVRGEQYF.

V is TRBV4-1 and J is TRBJ2-2, with 7 bases fitting TRBD1. The CDR3 contains 16 residues. The trim removed 0 bases at V and 1 base at J, leaving 2 bases unmatched. Germline values: CDR1 MGHRA, CDR2 YSYEKL. CDR3: CASSQETGRNTGELFF. CDR3 DNA sequence: TGCGCCAGCAGCCAAGAGACAGGGCGGAACACCGGGGAGCTGTTTTTT.

The chain joins TRBV7-9 to TRBJ1-1, with a possible D match to TRBD1 (5 bases). CDR3 length: 13 residues. Trimming took off 1 base at V and 8 bases at J, with 11 bases between the two ends. Germline-derived CDR1 and CDR2 are SEHNR and FQNEAQ (reference sequence). CDR3 coding DNA: TGTGCCAGCAGCTTAGAGGGGAGGACAGAAGCTTTCTTT. Translating it yields CASSLEGRTEAFF.

This rearrangement joins TRBV4-3 to TRBJ2-3; 8 positions match TRBD1. With 0 bases clipped from V and 2 bases from J, the junction kept 10 bases outside the gene matches. Germline-derived CDR1 and CDR2 are LGHNA and YSLEER. The CDR3 consists of 18 residues. The CDR3 nucleotides read TGCGCCAGCAGCCAAGATAGAGGGACAGGACTTACCACAGATACGCAGTATTTT. This translates into CASSQDRGTGLTTDTQYF.

The table lists this clone with a few counts. The chain links TRBV7-2 to TRBJ1-5, with D uncertain. The CDR3 covers 13 residues. CDR1 SGHTA and CDR2 FQGNSA come from the germline V gene. The V end lost 5 bases, the J end lost 2 bases, and 7 bases lay between the germline ends. The CDR3 nucleotides are TGTGCCAGCAGCCAGGAAGGCAATCAGCCCCAGCATTTT. Residues: CASSQEGNQPQHF.

The V and J genes are TRBV30 and TRBJ2-2, with D uncertain. Per germline, CDR1 GTSNPN and CDR2 SVGIG (reference sequence). This CDR3 spans 14 amino acids. V was shortened by 0 bases and J by 3 bases, with 8 bases between the two germline ends. CDR3 loop: CAWSVGQYTGELFF. CDR3 nucleotides: TGTGCCTGGAGTGTTGGGCAGTACACCGGGGAGCTGTTTTTT.

This chain links TRBV20-1 with TRBJ2-7; 7 bases line up with TRBD2. The CDR3 totals 14 residues. With 3 bases clipped from V and 0 bases from J, the junction kept 5 bases outside the gene matches. Germline V gene sequence: CDR1 DFQATT, CDR2 SNEGSKA (reference sequence). CDR3 amino acids: CSASQGGLSYEQYF. The CDR3 DNA reads TGCAGTGCTAGTCAGGGAGGGCTCTCCTACGAGCAGTACTTC.

The genes are TRBV7-9 and TRBJ2-7; 7 bases fit TRBD1. Per the germline V gene, CDR1 is SEHNR and CDR2 is FQNEAQ (reference sequence). Trimming at V came to 3 bases and at J to 7 bases, leaving 12 bases not matched to a gene. This CDR3 contains 15 residues. CDR3 amino acids: CASSLTTGNLGEQYF. The CDR3 DNA reads as TGTGCCAGCAGCTTGACGACAGGGAATTTGGGAGAGCAGTACTTC.

The CDR3 DNA follows: TGTGCCAGCGGTCTACAGGGGTCGGTTCGGGGCTACACCTTC. Translating gives CASGLQGSVRGYTF. The chain has TRBV6-5 and TRBJ1-2, with 7 bases identical to TRBD1. The CDR3 consists of 14 residues. V was clipped by 8 bases and J by 8 bases; unmatched bases: 14. CDR1 and CDR2 from the germline V gene are MNHEY and SVGAGI.

The chain recombines TRBV10-3 with TRBJ2-6, with D perhaps matching TRBD2 (6 bases). This CDR3 is 18 amino acids long. V lost 5 bases and J lost 0, with 17 bases in between. Germline assignment: CDR1 ENHRY and CDR2 SYGVKD. The chain's CDR3 is CAISPSGTADSGANVLTF. DNA for the CDR3: TGTGCCATCAGTCCGAGTGGGACTGCGGACTCTGGGGCCAACGTCCTGACTTTC.

The chain carries TRBV27 and TRBJ2-1; tentative D call: TRBD1 (7 bases). Per germline, CDR1 MNHEY and CDR2 SMNVEV (reference sequence). The CDR3 is 16 amino acids. With 5 bases removed from V and 6 bases from J, the gap between germline ends came to 20 bases. DNA of the CDR3: TGTGCCAGCAGTGCCGTATCAGGGGGGTCCGGCAATGAGCAGTTCTTC. Its translation: CASSAVSGGSGNEQFF.

V is TRBV27 and J is TRBJ1-2, with 9 bases identical to TRBD1. The CDR3 sequence is 15 residues long. Germline V gene sequence: CDR1 MNHEY, CDR2 SMNVEV (reference sequence). V dropped 0 bases and J dropped 5; count of bases not matched to a gene: 4. The CDR3 loop reads CASSLSVTGGYGYTF. The CDR3 DNA sequence: TGTGCCAGCAGTTTATCAGTGACAGGGGGATATGGCTACACCTTC.

The chain links TRBV2 to TRBJ1-1; 8 positions agree with TRBD1. The CDR3 totals 17 residues. Trimming took 8 bases from V and 0 from J; bases not matched to a gene: 14. The germline CDR1 and CDR2 sequences are SNHLY and FYNNEI. CDR3 DNA: TGTGCCAGCCAAATCTCGACAGGGGCAGGGGTGAACACTGAAGCTTTCTTT. Translating gives CASQISTGAGVNTEAFF.

The rearrangement joins TRBV4-2 to TRBJ2-1, with 12 bases identical to TRBD2. Per germline, CDR1 LGHNA and CDR2 YNFKEQ. The CDR3 covers 16 residues. The V and J ends lost 0 bases and 7 bases, in that order; junction bases with no gene match: 4. This CDR3 is CASSQDPSGGVNEQFF. CDR3 DNA: TGTGCCAGCAGCCAAGACCCTAGCGGGGGGGTAAATGAGCAGTTCTTC.

The V and J genes are TRBV19 and TRBJ1-2; D remains ambiguous. Germline loops: CDR1 LNHDA, CDR2 SQIVND (reference sequence). The ends were cut back, 7 bases at V and 3 bases at J, with 9 bases in the middle. CDR3 length: 12 residues. This chain's CDR3 is CASTRGYYGYTF. The CDR3, as DNA: TGTGCCAGTACGCGGGGTTACTATGGCTACACCTTC.

This clone was seen at least ten times. The chain joins TRBV2 to TRBJ2-2, with 10 bases that match TRBD1. Germline V gene sequence: CDR1 SNHLY, CDR2 FYNNEI. The CDR3 is 15 residues long. V trimming: 5 bases; J trimming: 4 bases; junction bases outside the gene matches: 4. CDR3 residues: CASSLTGGITGELFF. The DNA for the CDR3 is TGTGCCAGCAGTTTGACAGGGGGCATCACCGGGGAGCTGTTTTTT.

This chain joins TRBV10-3 and TRBJ1-2; 9 bases are a match to TRBD1. The junction had 7 bases not matched to a gene; V was cut back by 6 bases and J by 2 bases. The germline gives CDR1 ENHRY, CDR2 SYGVKD. The CDR3 is made up of 15 amino acids. The CDR3 reads CAISGDREVNYGYTF. The CDR3 coding sequence is TGTGCCATCAGCGGGGACAGGGAGGTCAACTATGGCTACACCTTC.